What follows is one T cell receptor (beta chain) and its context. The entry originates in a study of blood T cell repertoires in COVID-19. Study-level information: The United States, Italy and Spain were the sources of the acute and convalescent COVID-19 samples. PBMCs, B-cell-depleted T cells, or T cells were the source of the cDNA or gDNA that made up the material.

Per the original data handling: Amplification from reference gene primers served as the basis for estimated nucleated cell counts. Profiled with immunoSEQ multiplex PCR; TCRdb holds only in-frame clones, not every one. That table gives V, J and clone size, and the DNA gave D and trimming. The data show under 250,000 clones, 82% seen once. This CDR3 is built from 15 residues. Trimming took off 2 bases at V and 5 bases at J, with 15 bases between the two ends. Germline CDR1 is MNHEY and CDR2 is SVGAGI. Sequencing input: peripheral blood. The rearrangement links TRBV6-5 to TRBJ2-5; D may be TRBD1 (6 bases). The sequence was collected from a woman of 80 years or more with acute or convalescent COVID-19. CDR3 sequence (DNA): TGTGCCAGCAGTTACGGGACAACGGTGGGTGAGACCCAGTACTTC. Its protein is CASSYGTTVGETQYF.